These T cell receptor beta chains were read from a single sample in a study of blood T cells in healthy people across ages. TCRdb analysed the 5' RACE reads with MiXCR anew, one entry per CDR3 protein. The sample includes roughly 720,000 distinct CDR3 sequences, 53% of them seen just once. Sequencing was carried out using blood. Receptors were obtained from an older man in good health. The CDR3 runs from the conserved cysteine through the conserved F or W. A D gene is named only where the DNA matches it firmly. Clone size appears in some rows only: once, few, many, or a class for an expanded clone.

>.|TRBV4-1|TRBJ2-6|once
TGCGCCAGCAGCCAACATGCGGCGGCTGGGGCCAACGTCCTGACTTTC
CASSQHAAAGANVLTF
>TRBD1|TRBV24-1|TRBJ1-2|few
TGTGCCACCAGATCCCAGGGGGCAGTCCCTGGCTACACCTTC
CATRSQGAVPGYTF
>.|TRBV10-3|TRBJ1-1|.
TGTGCCATCAGTGAGGTCCCCTCCGATTCCGGTTTCTTT
CAISEVPSDSGFF
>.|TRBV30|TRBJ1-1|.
TGTGCCTGGAGTGTAAAGTCCAACACTGAAGCTTTCTTT
CAWSVKSNTEAFF
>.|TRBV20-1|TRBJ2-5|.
TGCAGTGCTAGAGATGGGCAGCAAGAGACCCAGTACTTC
CSARDGQQETQYF
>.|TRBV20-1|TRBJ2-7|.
TGCAGTGCCGGGAGGGGGCTGGGCGAGCAGTACTTC
CSAGRGLGEQYF
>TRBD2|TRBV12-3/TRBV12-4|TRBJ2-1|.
TGTGCCAGCAGCCCGGCGGGAGTTGATGAGCAGTTCTTC
CASSPAGVDEQFF
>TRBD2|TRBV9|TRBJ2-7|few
TGTGCCAGCAGCGTAGGTCCTAGCGGGAGTAACGAGCAGTACTTC
CASSVGPSGSNEQYF
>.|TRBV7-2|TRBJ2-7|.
TGTGCCAGCAGTAGGCGGCCCACCTACGAGCAGTACTTC
CASSRRPTYEQYF
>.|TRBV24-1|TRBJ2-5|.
TGTGCCACCAGTGATCCGGGACACCAACAAGAGACCCAGTACTTC
CATSDPGHQQETQYF
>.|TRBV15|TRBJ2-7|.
TGTGCCACCAGGGGAGGGAGGGGGCGCAACTACGAGCAGTACTTC
CATRGGRGRNYEQYF
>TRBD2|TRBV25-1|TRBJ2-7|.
TGTGCCAGCAGTGGCCGAAAAGGAGGCGGGAGGAACCACAATGAGCAGTACTTC
CASSGRKGGGRNHNEQYF
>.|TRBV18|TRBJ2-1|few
TGTGCCAGCTCACCGGGGATGGGCGGAGCCTGGAATGAGCAGTTCTTC
CASSPGMGGAWNEQFF
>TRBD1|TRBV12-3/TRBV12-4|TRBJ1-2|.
TGTGCCAGCAGTTATACAGGGGGCGTATATGGCTACACCTTC
CASSYTGGVYGYTF
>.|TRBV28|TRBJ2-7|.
TGTGCCAGCATAGGGGGGGGCGGGAGTCAGAACGAGCAGTACTTC
CASIGGGGSQNEQYF
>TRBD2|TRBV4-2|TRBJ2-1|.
TGTGCCAGCAGCCCGGTCTCTAGCGGGTCCTACAATGAGCAGTTCTTC
CASSPVSSGSYNEQFF